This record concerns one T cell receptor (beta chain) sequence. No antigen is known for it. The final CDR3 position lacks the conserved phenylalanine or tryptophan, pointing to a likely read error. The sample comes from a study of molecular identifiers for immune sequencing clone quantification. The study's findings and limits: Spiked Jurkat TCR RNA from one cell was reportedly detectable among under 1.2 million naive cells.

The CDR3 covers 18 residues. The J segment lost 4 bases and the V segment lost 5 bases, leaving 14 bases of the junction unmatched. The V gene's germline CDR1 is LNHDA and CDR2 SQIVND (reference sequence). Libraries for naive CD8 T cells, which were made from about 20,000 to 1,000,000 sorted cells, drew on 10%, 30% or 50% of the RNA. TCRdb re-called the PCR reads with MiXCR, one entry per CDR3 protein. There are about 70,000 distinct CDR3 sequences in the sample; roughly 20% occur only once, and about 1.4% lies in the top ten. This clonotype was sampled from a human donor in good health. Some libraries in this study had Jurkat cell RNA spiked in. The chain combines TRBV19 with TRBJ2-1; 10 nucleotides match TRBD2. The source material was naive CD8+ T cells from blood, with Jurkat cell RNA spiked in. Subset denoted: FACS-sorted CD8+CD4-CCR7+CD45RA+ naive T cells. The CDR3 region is CASSPGSSGRDSYNEQFI. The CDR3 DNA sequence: TGTGCCAGTAGTCCCGGTTCTAGCGGGAGAGATAGTTACAATGAGCAGTTCATC.